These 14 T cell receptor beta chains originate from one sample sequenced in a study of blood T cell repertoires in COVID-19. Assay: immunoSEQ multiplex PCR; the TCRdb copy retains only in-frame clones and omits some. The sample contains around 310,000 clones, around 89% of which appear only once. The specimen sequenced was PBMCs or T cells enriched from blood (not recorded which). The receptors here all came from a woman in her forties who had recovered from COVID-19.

CDR3 DNA sequence: TGTGCCAGCAGCCACCCCGGAGGAGGGGCTGAAGCTTTCTTT. Protein: CASSHPGGGAEAFF. J is TRBJ1-1 and V is TRBV5-4, with D possibly being TRBD1 (5 bases). The germline CDR1 and CDR2 sequences are SGHNT and YYREEE (reference sequence). The CDR3 runs 14 residues. Trimming stripped 4 bases from V and 6 bases from J, with 16 bases between.

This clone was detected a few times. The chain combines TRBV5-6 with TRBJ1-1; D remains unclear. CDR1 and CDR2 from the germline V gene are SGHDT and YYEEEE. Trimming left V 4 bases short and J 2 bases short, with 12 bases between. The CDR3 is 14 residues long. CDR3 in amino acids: CASSLTRGNTEAFF. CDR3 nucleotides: TGTGCCAGCAGCCTCACGCGGGGAAACACTGAAGCTTTCTTT.

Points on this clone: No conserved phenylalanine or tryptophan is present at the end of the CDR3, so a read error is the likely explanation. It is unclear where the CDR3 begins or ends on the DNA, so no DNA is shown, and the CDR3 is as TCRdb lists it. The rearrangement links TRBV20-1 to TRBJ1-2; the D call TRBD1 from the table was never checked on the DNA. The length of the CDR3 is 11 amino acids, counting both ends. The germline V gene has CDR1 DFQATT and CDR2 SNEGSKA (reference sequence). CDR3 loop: CSARGDRGIST.

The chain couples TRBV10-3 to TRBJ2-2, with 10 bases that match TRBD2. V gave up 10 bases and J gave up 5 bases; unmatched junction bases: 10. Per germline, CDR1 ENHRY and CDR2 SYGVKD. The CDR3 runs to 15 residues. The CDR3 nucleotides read TGTGCCACCAACTTAGCGGGAGGTGAAACCGGGGAGCTGTTTTTT. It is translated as CATNLAGGETGELFF.

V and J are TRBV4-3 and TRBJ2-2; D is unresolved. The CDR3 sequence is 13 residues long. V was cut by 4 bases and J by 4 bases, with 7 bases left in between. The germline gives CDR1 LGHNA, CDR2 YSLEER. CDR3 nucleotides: TGCGCCAGCAGCCGAGAGGCCACCGGGGAGCTGTTTTTT. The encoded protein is CASSREATGELFF.

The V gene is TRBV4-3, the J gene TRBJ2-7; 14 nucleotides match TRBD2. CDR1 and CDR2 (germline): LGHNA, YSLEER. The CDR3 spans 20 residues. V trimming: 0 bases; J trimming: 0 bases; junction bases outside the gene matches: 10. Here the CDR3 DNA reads TGCGCCAGCAGCCAAGATCTTCCGGGACTAGCGGGAGTGCCCTCCTACGAGCAGTACTTC. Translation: CASSQDLPGLAGVPSYEQYF.

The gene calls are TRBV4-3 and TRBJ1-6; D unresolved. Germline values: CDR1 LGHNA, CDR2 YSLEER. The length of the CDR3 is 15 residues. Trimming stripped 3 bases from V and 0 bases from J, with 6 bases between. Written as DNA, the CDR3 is TGCGCCAGCAGCCAGGGGAGCTCCTATAATTCACCCCTCCACTTT. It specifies CASSQGSSYNSPLHF.

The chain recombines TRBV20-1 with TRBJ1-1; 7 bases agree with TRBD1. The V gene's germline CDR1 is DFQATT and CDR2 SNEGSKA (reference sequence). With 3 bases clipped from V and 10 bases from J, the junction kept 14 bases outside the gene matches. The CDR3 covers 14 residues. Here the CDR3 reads CSASPPGQSIVAFF. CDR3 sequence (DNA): TGCAGTGCTAGTCCCCCGGGACAGTCTATTGTAGCTTTCTTT.

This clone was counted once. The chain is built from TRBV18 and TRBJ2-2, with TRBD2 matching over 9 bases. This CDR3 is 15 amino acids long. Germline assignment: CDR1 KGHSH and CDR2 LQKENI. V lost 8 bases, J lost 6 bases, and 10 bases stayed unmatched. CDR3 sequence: CASASLAGPSGELFF. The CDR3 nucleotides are TGTGCCAGCGCAAGCCTAGCGGGACCCTCCGGGGAGCTGTTTTTT.

The chain's CDR3 is CASSPGGAGKETQYF. The CDR3 DNA follows: TGTGCCAGCAGCCCAGGGGGCGCAGGAAAGGAGACCCAGTACTTC. This sequence joins TRBV7-9 and TRBJ2-5; 8 bases agree with TRBD1. CDR3 length: 15 residues. Trimming at V came to 5 bases and at J to 5 bases, leaving 10 bases not matched to a gene. Germline CDR1 is SEHNR and CDR2 is FQNEAQ (reference sequence).

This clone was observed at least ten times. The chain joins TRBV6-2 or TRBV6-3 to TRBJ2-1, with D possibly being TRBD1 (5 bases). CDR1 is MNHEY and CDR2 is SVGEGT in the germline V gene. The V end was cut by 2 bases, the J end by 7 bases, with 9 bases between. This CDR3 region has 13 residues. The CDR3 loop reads CASSYGAGNEQFF. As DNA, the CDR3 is TGTGCCAGCAGTTACGGGGCCGGTAATGAGCAGTTCTTC.

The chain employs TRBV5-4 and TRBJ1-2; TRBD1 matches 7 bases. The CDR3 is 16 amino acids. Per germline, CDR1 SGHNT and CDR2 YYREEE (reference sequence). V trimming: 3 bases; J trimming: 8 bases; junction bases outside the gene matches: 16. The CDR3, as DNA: TGTGCCAGCAGCTCCACATTACAGGGGAAGGCTGGGGGCTACACCTTC. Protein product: CASSSTLQGKAGGYTF.

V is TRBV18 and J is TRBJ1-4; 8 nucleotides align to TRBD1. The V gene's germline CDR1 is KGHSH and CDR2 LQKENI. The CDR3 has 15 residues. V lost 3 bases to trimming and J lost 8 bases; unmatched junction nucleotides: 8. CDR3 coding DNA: TGTGCCAGCTCACCCTCCGGACAGGGAAGGGAAAAACTGTTTTTT. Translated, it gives CASSPSGQGREKLFF.

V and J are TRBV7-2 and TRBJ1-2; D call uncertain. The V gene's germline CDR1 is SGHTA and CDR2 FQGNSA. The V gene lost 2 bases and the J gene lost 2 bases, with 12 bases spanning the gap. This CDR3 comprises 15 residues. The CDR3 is CASSLMVAGNYGYTF. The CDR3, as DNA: TGTGCCAGCAGCTTAATGGTGGCGGGGAACTATGGCTACACCTTC. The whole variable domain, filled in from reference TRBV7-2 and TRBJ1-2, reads GAGVSQSPSNKVTEKGKDVELRCDPISGHTALYWYRQSLGQGLEFLIYFQGNSAPDKSGLPSDRFSAERTGGSVSTLTIQRTQQEDSAVYLCASSLMVAGNYGYTFGSGTRLTVV.